Listed below are T cell receptor beta chains from one sample, sequenced in a study of T-cell memory formation after mild COVID-19. From the 5' RACE reads, TCRdb called clonotypes with MiXCR, one entry per CDR3 protein. Of 200,000 to 250,000 distinct CDR3 sequences in the sample, 15% were seen once. The specimen was PBMCs or a T cell subset sorted from them (not recorded which). The receptors here all came from an adult woman who had mild COVID-19 (a few samples of this study predate the infection). Cell type and time point are not known. Each CDR3 is given with its conserved first and last residue. D genes are given only for firm matches. Where a row states a size, it is once, few, many or the class of an expanded clone; other rows omit it.

v_call: TRBV7-2; d_call: .; clone_size: .; j_call: TRBJ1-1; cdr3_nt: TGTGCCAGCAGCCATAAGGTTCTCCTATTTGAAGCTTTCTTT; cdr3_aa: CASSHKVLLFEAFF
v_call: TRBV12-3/TRBV12-4; d_call: .; clone_size: many; j_call: TRBJ2-1; cdr3_nt: TGTGCCAGCACATCGTCAATGGTGCCTACCGGGGATGAGCAGTTCTTC; cdr3_aa: CASTSSMVPTGDEQFF
v_call: TRBV7-2; d_call: .; clone_size: .; j_call: TRBJ2-3; cdr3_nt: TGTGCCAGCAGCCTCTGGGACACAGATACGCAGTATTTT; cdr3_aa: CASSLWDTDTQYF
v_call: TRBV7-9; d_call: TRBD2; clone_size: few; j_call: TRBJ2-3; cdr3_nt: TGTGCCAGCAGCTATCGACTAGCCTCAGATACGCAGTATTTT; cdr3_aa: CASSYRLASDTQYF
v_call: TRBV18; d_call: .; clone_size: few; j_call: TRBJ1-1; cdr3_nt: TGTGCCAGCGGCCTCAGGGGGAACACTGAAGCTTTCTTT; cdr3_aa: CASGLRGNTEAFF
v_call: TRBV20-1; d_call: .; clone_size: .; j_call: TRBJ1-1; cdr3_nt: TGCAGTGCTAGAGTCCCAGAGAACACTGAAGCTTTCTTT; cdr3_aa: CSARVPENTEAFF
v_call: TRBV19; d_call: TRBD1; clone_size: few; j_call: TRBJ1-1; cdr3_nt: TGTGCCAGTAGTATAGCCGGGACAGGTGGGGGTACAGCTTTCTTT; cdr3_aa: CASSIAGTGGGTAFF
v_call: TRBV14; d_call: .; clone_size: few; j_call: TRBJ1-6; cdr3_nt: TGTGCCAGCAGCCAAGTTCATGTTCTCGGTTCACCCCTCCACTTT; cdr3_aa: CASSQVHVLGSPLHF
v_call: TRBV5-1; d_call: TRBD1; clone_size: many; j_call: TRBJ2-1; cdr3_nt: TGCGCCAGCAGGACAGGGTACAGGGACAATGAGCAGTTCTTC; cdr3_aa: CASRTGYRDNEQFF
v_call: TRBV20-1; d_call: .; clone_size: .; j_call: TRBJ2-5; cdr3_nt: TGCAGTGCTAGAGAGGGGTTTGGGGGGGCTCGTCGAGAGACCCAGTACTTC; cdr3_aa: CSAREGFGGARRETQYF
v_call: TRBV20-1; d_call: .; clone_size: few; j_call: TRBJ1-1; cdr3_nt: TGCAGTGCTAGGAGTCAGAGGAACACTGAAGCTTTCTTT; cdr3_aa: CSARSQRNTEAFF
v_call: TRBV29-1; d_call: .; clone_size: .; j_call: TRBJ2-3; cdr3_nt: TGCAGCCGTGAGTCGGTAACCACAGATACGCAGTATTTT; cdr3_aa: CSRESVTTDTQYF
v_call: TRBV3-1; d_call: .; clone_size: .; j_call: TRBJ1-2; cdr3_nt: TGTGCCAGCAGCCCTCTTAGGGGAGGGGGGTTGACGGGCTACACCTTC; cdr3_aa: CASSPLRGGGLTGYTF
v_call: TRBV11-2; d_call: .; clone_size: few; j_call: TRBJ1-1; cdr3_nt: TGTGCCAGCACCTTTGGGGCCGGTGAAGCTTTCTTT; cdr3_aa: CASTFGAGEAFF
v_call: TRBV6-1; d_call: .; clone_size: .; j_call: TRBJ2-7; cdr3_nt: TGTGCCAGCAGTGTGAACGGGGTCGTCGAGCAGTACTTC; cdr3_aa: CASSVNGVVEQYF
v_call: TRBV11-2; d_call: TRBD2; clone_size: .; j_call: TRBJ2-1; cdr3_nt: TGTGCCAGCAGCCACAGCGGGGGCCCCGTCCGGGGAGGGTTCTTC; cdr3_aa: CASSHSGGPVRGGFF
v_call: TRBV5-4; d_call: .; clone_size: .; j_call: TRBJ1-2; cdr3_nt: TGTGCCAGCAGCTTGTGGGGCGCCTCTGGCTACACCTTC; cdr3_aa: CASSLWGASGYTF
v_call: TRBV11-2; d_call: .; clone_size: few; j_call: TRBJ1-3; cdr3_nt: TGTGCCAGCAGCTGGGGTGGGGCCTCTGGAAACACCATATATTTT; cdr3_aa: CASSWGGASGNTIYF
v_call: TRBV5-6; d_call: .; clone_size: .; j_call: TRBJ2-7; cdr3_nt: TGTGCCAGCAGCTTGACGGTCGATCACGAGCAGTACTTC; cdr3_aa: CASSLTVDHEQYF
v_call: TRBV7-2; d_call: .; clone_size: .; j_call: TRBJ2-6; cdr3_nt: TGTGCCAGCAGCTTAAGAGGAGCGCAGAGCTCTGGGGCCAACGTCCTGACTTTC; cdr3_aa: CASSLRGAQSSGANVLTF
v_call: TRBV7-2; d_call: TRBD2; clone_size: few; j_call: TRBJ2-2; cdr3_nt: TGTGCCAGCAGCTTCCATAGCGGGAGGGGAACCGGGGAGCTGTTTTTT; cdr3_aa: CASSFHSGRGTGELFF
v_call: TRBV30; d_call: TRBD2; clone_size: .; j_call: TRBJ2-1; cdr3_nt: TGTGCCTGGAGTAAACCTGTCCGTGCAGCGGGACCAACCCCGCAGTTCTTC; cdr3_aa: CAWSKPVRAAGPTPQFF
v_call: TRBV7-2; d_call: .; clone_size: many; j_call: TRBJ2-3; cdr3_nt: TGTGCCAGCAGCTTTAGGGGTACAGATACGCAGTATTTT; cdr3_aa: CASSFRGTDTQYF
v_call: TRBV20-1; d_call: .; clone_size: .; j_call: TRBJ1-6; cdr3_nt: TGCAGTGCTAGACGGGACACCAATTCACCCCTCCACTTT; cdr3_aa: CSARRDTNSPLHF
v_call: TRBV19; d_call: TRBD1; clone_size: few; j_call: TRBJ2-1; cdr3_nt: TGTGCCAGTAGTATTAGTGACAGGGGGCACGATGAGCAGTTCTTC; cdr3_aa: CASSISDRGHDEQFF
v_call: TRBV4-1; d_call: .; clone_size: few; j_call: TRBJ2-7; cdr3_nt: TGCGCCAGCAGCCAAGGGTTAAGGGGCGATACCTACGAGCAGTACTTC; cdr3_aa: CASSQGLRGDTYEQYF
v_call: TRBV2; d_call: TRBD1; clone_size: .; j_call: TRBJ1-2; cdr3_nt: TGTGCCAGCAGACCCAGGACAGGTTCCTATGGCTACACCTTC; cdr3_aa: CASRPRTGSYGYTF
v_call: TRBV5-1; d_call: .; clone_size: many; j_call: TRBJ2-5; cdr3_nt: TGCGCCAGCAGCTCGGACGAGGGGACCCAGTACTTC; cdr3_aa: CASSSDEGTQYF
v_call: TRBV12-3/TRBV12-4; d_call: .; clone_size: few; j_call: TRBJ1-2; cdr3_nt: TGTGCCAGCAGTTCAAACCACAAGGTGGCCGCCTTC; cdr3_aa: CASSSNHKVAAF
v_call: TRBV24-1; d_call: .; clone_size: few; j_call: TRBJ2-3; cdr3_nt: TGTGCCACCGGGGCGGAAGTCACAGATACGCAGTATTTT; cdr3_aa: CATGAEVTDTQYF
v_call: TRBV29-1; d_call: TRBD1; clone_size: .; j_call: TRBJ2-7; cdr3_nt: TGCAGCGCCGGACAGGTGTACGAGCAGTACTTC; cdr3_aa: CSAGQVYEQYF
v_call: TRBV5-5; d_call: .; clone_size: many; j_call: TRBJ2-7; cdr3_nt: TGTGCCAGCAGCTTTGGGGACTTTGCGGCCGAGCAGTACTTC; cdr3_aa: CASSFGDFAAEQYF
v_call: TRBV11-2; d_call: TRBD1; clone_size: few; j_call: TRBJ2-1; cdr3_nt: TGTGCCAGCAGCCCCCTCTGGGACAGGATTGGCAATGAGCAGTTCTTC; cdr3_aa: CASSPLWDRIGNEQFF
v_call: TRBV3-1; d_call: TRBD1; clone_size: .; j_call: TRBJ1-1; cdr3_nt: TGTGCCAGCAGCAAGACAGGGCCCTGGGGAGCTTTCTTT; cdr3_aa: CASSKTGPWGAFF
v_call: TRBV5-1; d_call: TRBD2; clone_size: few; j_call: TRBJ2-1; cdr3_nt: TGCGCCAGCAGCTTGCGGACTAGCGGGGATGAGCAGTTCTTC; cdr3_aa: CASSLRTSGDEQFF
v_call: TRBV12-3/TRBV12-4; d_call: .; clone_size: few; j_call: TRBJ1-1; cdr3_nt: TGTGCCAGCAGTTCGCTGGGGATAGGGGACACTGAAGCTTTCTTT; cdr3_aa: CASSSLGIGDTEAFF
v_call: TRBV5-1; d_call: .; clone_size: many; j_call: TRBJ2-1; cdr3_nt: TGTGCCAGCAGCTTATACAATGAGCAGTTCTTC; cdr3_aa: CASSLYNEQFF
v_call: TRBV18; d_call: .; clone_size: few; j_call: TRBJ2-1; cdr3_nt: TGTGCCAGCTCGCCGGGATCCGGGGGACACAATGAGCAGTTCTTC; cdr3_aa: CASSPGSGGHNEQFF
v_call: TRBV9; d_call: .; clone_size: .; j_call: TRBJ1-4; cdr3_nt: TGTGCCAGCAGCTCCTCCCAAACTCGTACTGAAAAACTGTTTTTT; cdr3_aa: CASSSSQTRTEKLFF
v_call: TRBV7-3; d_call: .; clone_size: .; j_call: TRBJ2-3; cdr3_nt: TGTGCCAGCAGCCCTAGAATGTCTGATACGCAGTATTTT; cdr3_aa: CASSPRMSDTQYF
v_call: TRBV6-4; d_call: .; clone_size: .; j_call: TRBJ2-1; cdr3_nt: TGTGCCAGCAGCACCGACAGGATTGAGCAGTTCTTC; cdr3_aa: CASSTDRIEQFF
v_call: TRBV3-2; d_call: .; clone_size: few; j_call: TRBJ1-3; cdr3_nt: TGTGCCAGCAGCCAGGGACGCTTCTCTGGAAACACCATATATTTT; cdr3_aa: CASSQGRFSGNTIYF
v_call: TRBV18; d_call: TRBD2; clone_size: few; j_call: TRBJ2-7; cdr3_nt: TGTGCCAGCTCACTCGCGGGAGGGAAAACCTACGAGCAGTACTTC; cdr3_aa: CASSLAGGKTYEQYF
v_call: TRBV20-1; d_call: TRBD2; clone_size: few; j_call: TRBJ2-1; cdr3_nt: TGCAGTGCTATATCCGTACTAGCGGGCTACAATGAGCAGTTCTTC; cdr3_aa: CSAISVLAGYNEQFF
v_call: TRBV20-1; d_call: .; clone_size: many; j_call: TRBJ1-2; cdr3_nt: TGCAGTGCAATACAGGGCTCCCGTGTCCTTAACTATGGCTACACCTTC; cdr3_aa: CSAIQGSRVLNYGYTF